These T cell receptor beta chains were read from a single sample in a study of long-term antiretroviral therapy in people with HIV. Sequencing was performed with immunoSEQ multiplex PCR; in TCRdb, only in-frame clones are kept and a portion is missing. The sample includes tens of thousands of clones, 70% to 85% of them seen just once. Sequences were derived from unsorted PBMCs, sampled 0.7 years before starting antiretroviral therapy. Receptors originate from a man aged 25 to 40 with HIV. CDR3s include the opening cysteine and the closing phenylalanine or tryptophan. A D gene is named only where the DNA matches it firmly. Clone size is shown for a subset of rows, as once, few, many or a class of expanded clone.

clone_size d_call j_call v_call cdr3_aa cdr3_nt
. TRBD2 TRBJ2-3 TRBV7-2 CASSLASANILAGITDTQYF TGTGCCAGCAGCTTAGCGTCGGCCAATATACTAGCGGGGATCACAGATACGCAGTATTTT
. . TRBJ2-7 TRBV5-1 CASSWGDGSYEQYF TGCGCCAGCAGCTGGGGGGACGGCTCCTACGAGCAGTACTTC
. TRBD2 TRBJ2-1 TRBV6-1 CASSGGGLGRDEQFF TGTGCCAGCAGTGGAGGAGGACTAGGTAGGGATGAGCAGTTCTTC
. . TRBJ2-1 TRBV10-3 CAIKSGAEGYEQFF TGTGCCATCAAGTCGGGGGCAGAGGGGTATGAGCAGTTCTTC
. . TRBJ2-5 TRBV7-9 CAQDEETQYF TGTGCCCAGGATGAAGAGACCCAGTACTTC
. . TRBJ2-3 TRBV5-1 CASSSLGFADTQYF TGCGCCAGCAGCTCCTTAGGGTTTGCAGATACGCAGTATTTT
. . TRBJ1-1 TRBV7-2 CASSLSQSTEAFF TGTGCCAGCAGCCTTTCACAGAGCACTGAAGCTTTCTTT
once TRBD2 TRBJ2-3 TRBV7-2 CASSLGTSGSFTDTQYF TGTGCCAGCAGCCTGGGGACTAGCGGGAGTTTCACAGATACGCAGTATTTT
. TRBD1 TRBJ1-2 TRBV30 CAWSPGGGGGYTF TGTGCCTGGAGCCCAGGAGGGGGCGGTGGCTACACCTTC
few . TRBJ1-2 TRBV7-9 CASSSPDSLYGYTF TGTGCCAGCAGCTCCCCGGACAGCCTCTATGGCTACACCTTC
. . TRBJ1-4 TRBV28 CASSSGLGGAIGEKLFF TGTGCCAGCAGTTCCGGCTTGGGGGGGGCAATTGGGGAAAAACTGTTTTTT
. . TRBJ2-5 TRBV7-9 CASRKQEGTETQYF TGTGCCAGCAGAAAGCAAGAGGGTACAGAGACCCAGTACTTC
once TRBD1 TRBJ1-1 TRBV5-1 CASRGGQGKTEAFF TGCGCCAGCAGGGGGGGACAGGGAAAAACTGAAGCTTTCTTT
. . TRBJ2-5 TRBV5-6 CASSLAGLAQETQYF TGTGCCAGCAGCTTGGCGGGTCTAGCGCAAGAGACCCAGTACTTC
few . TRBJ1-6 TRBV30 CAWSEGWNSPLHF TGTGCCTGGAGTGAAGGCTGGAATTCACCCCTCCACTTT
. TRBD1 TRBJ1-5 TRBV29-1 CSVETGANQPQHF TGCAGCGTTGAAACAGGGGCCAATCAGCCCCAGCATTTT
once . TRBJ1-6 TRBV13 CASSSGPHSPLHF TGTGCCAGCAGCTCGGGACCGCATTCACCCCTCCACTTT
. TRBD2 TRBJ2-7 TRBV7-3 CASSLGGGYEQYF TGTGCCAGCAGCTTAGGCGGGGGCTACGAGCAGTACTTC
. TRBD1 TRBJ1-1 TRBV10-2 CASRGDRAFGEAFF TGCGCCAGCAGGGGAGACAGGGCGTTCGGTGAAGCTTTCTTT
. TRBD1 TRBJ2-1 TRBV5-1 CASSQGERSSYNEQFF TGCGCCAGCAGCCAGGGGGAAAGGAGCTCCTACAATGAGCAGTTCTTC
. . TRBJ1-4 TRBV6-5 CATSTGGYEKLFF TGTGCCACTTCGACGGGCGGTTATGAAAAACTGTTTTTT
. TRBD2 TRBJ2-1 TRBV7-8 CASSLGWEGLAERSYNEQFF TGTGCCAGCAGCTTAGGGTGGGAGGGACTAGCGGAGCGCTCCTACAATGAGCAGTTCTTC
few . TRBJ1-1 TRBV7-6 CASSLAAGNTEAFF TGTGCCAGCAGCTTAGCGGCAGGGAACACTGAAGCTTTCTTT
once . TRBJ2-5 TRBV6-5 CASSPETGLETQYF TGTGCCAGCAGCCCCGAGACCGGTTTGGAGACCCAGTACTTC
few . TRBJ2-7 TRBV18 CASSPIASYEQYF TGTGCCAGCTCACCTATTGCCTCCTACGAGCAGTACTTC
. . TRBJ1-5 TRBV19 CASSTWGSQPQHF TGTGCCAGTAGTACTTGGGGAAGCCAGCCCCAGCATTTT
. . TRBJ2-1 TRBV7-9 CASSLVNNEQFF TGTGCCAGCAGCTTAGTTAACAATGAGCAGTTCTTC
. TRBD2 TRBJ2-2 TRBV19 CASSLLAGGTGELFF TGTGCCAGTAGTTTACTAGCGGGAGGCACCGGGGAGCTGTTTTTT
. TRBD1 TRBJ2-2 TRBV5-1 CASSLGQGTGELFF TGCGCCAGCAGCTTGGGACAGGGGACCGGGGAGCTGTTTTTT
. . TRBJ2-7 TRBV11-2 CASSFGPGSYEQYF TGTGCCAGCAGCTTTGGCCCCGGGAGCTACGAGCAGTACTTC
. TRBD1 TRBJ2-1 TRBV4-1 CASMVSQGDGEQFF TGCGCCAGCATGGTATCGCAGGGGGACGGTGAGCAGTTCTTC
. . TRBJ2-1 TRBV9 CASSYRTYNEQFF TGTGCCAGCAGCTATAGAACCTACAATGAGCAGTTCTTC
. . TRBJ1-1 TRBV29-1 CSASGEGSKSEAFF TGCAGCGCTTCCGGGGAGGGTAGTAAGTCTGAAGCTTTCTTT
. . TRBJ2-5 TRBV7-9 CASSLWPHQETQYF TGTGCCAGCAGCTTATGGCCACACCAAGAGACCCAGTACTTC
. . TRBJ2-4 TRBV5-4 CASSNAADKDIQYF TGTGCCAGCAGCAACGCCGCCGACAAAGACATTCAGTACTTC
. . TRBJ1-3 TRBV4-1 CASSQVSAGGNTIYF TGCGCCAGCAGCCAAGTTTCTGCAGGCGGAAACACCATATATTTT
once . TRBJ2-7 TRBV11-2 CASSSPYEQYF TGTGCCAGCAGCTCTCCCTACGAGCAGTACTTC
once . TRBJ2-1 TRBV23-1 CASSHKGQSPPHNEQFF TGCGCCAGCAGTCATAAGGGTCAGTCACCTCCTCACAATGAGCAGTTCTTC
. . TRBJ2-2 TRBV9 CASSVAVRSTGELFF TGTGCCAGCAGCGTAGCTGTAAGGAGCACCGGGGAGCTGTTTTTT
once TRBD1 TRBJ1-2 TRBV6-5 CASSSNGVRDSYGYTF TGTGCCAGCAGTTCGAATGGGGTCCGGGACAGTTATGGCTACACCTTC
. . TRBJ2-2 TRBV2 CASTRGENTGELFF TGTGCCAGCACGAGAGGGGAGAACACCGGGGAGCTGTTTTTT
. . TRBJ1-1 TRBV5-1 CASTLGDRLNTEAFF TGCGCCAGCACCCTGGGAGACCGCTTGAACACTGAAGCTTTCTTT
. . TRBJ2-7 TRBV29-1 CSVRVASARQYF TGCAGCGTTCGTGTCGCCTCCGCCCGGCAGTACTTC
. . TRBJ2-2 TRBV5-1 CATAPETLNTGELFF TGCGCCACTGCCCCGGAGACCCTCAACACCGGGGAGCTGTTTTTT
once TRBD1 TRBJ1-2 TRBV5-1 CASSLARQGDNYGYTF TGCGCCAGCAGCTTGGCCCGACAGGGGGATAACTATGGCTACACCTTC
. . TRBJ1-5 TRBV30 CAWNRQGNQPQHF TGTGCCTGGAACCGACAGGGCAATCAGCCCCAGCATTTT
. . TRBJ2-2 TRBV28 CASSSLSSGATGELFF TGTGCCAGCAGCTCCCTTTCAAGTGGGGCCACCGGGGAGCTGTTTTTT
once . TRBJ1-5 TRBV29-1 CSAEGGPNQPQHF TGCAGCGCCGAGGGGGGACCCAATCAGCCCCAGCATTTT
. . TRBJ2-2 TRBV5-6 CASSLAPGELFF TGTGCCAGCAGCTTGGCTCCCGGGGAGCTGTTTTTT
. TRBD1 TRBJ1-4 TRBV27 CASSLLGTGNEKLFF TGTGCCAGCAGTTTATTAGGGACAGGGAATGAAAAACTGTTTTTT